These T cell receptor beta chains were read from a single sample in a study of blood T cell repertoires in COVID-19. Generated by immunoSEQ multiplex PCR, the TCRdb table keeps only in-frame clones and is missing some. This repertoire shows about 300,000 clones, approximately 90% found once; its top ten account for approximately 4.2%. The material sequenced was peripheral blood. The receptors derive from a man between 40 and 49 years old with acute or convalescent COVID-19. Each CDR3 is given with its conserved first and last residue. A D gene is named only where the DNA matches it firmly. A row's size may be missing; if present it is once, few, many or a size class.

j_gene	v_gene	abundance	d_gene	CDR3aa	CDR3nt
TRBJ2-7	TRBV4-1	NA	NA	CASSRNTGYEQYF	TGCGCCAGCAGTCGGAATACAGGCTACGAGCAGTACTTC
TRBJ2-5	TRBV2	NA	NA	CASSEGTVQETQYF	TGTGCCAGCAGTGAAGGAACAGTCCAAGAGACCCAGTACTTC
TRBJ1-6	TRBV12-5	NA	TRBD1	CASGSGQGVDSPLHF	TGTGCTAGTGGTTCGGGACAGGGGGTGGATTCACCCCTCCACTTT
TRBJ1-4	TRBV24-1	NA	TRBD1	CATSAGGNNEKLFF	TGTGCCACCAGTGCAGGGGGAAACAATGAAAAACTGTTTTTT
TRBJ1-3	TRBV5-6	NA	TRBD1	CASSFGQGPGNTIYF	TGTGCCAGCAGCTTTGGACAGGGGCCTGGAAACACCATATATTTT
TRBJ2-5	TRBV21-1	NA	NA	CASSKDLEGIETQYF	TGTGCCAGCAGCAAAGACCTGGAGGGTATAGAGACCCAGTACTTC
TRBJ1-1	TRBV27	NA	NA	CASQTGNTEAFF	TGTGCCAGTCAGACGGGGAACACTGAAGCTTTCTTT
TRBJ1-1	TRBV10-3	NA	NA	CAISESRGMNTEAFF	TGTGCCATCAGTGAGTCCCGGGGAATGAACACTGAAGCTTTCTTT
TRBJ1-1	TRBV10-3	NA	NA	CAICRGLNTEAFF	TGTGCCATCTGCCGGGGGTTGAACACTGAAGCTTTCTTT
TRBJ1-2	TRBV10-2	NA	TRBD1	CASSESTGGYYGYTF	TGCGCCAGCAGTGAGTCAACAGGGGGGTACTATGGCTACACCTTC
TRBJ1-1	TRBV5-6	NA	TRBD1	CASSFSLNRGNTEAFF	TGTGCCAGCAGCTTTTCCCTAAACAGGGGTAACACTGAAGCTTTCTTT
TRBJ2-1	TRBV2	NA	TRBD2	CASRRAGGPGEQFF	TGTGCCAGCAGACGAGCGGGGGGGCCAGGTGAGCAGTTCTTC
TRBJ2-7	TRBV27	NA	NA	CASSPSIYGYEQYF	TGTGCCAGCAGTCCCTCCATCTACGGCTACGAGCAGTACTTC
TRBJ1-2	TRBV19	NA	NA	CASSRLEVADGYTF	TGTGCCAGTAGTAGACTAGAAGTAGCGGATGGCTACACCTTC
TRBJ2-3	TRBV6-5	once	TRBD1	CASTRGQGTDTQYF	TGTGCCAGCACGAGGGGACAGGGCACAGATACGCAGTATTTT
TRBJ2-3	TRBV29-1	NA	TRBD1	CSVLRGRGLDTQYF	TGCAGCGTCTTGAGGGGCAGGGGGTTGGATACGCAGTATTTT